This TCR beta chain comes out of a study of vaccination effects on CD4 cells after COVID-19. Study context: Post-vaccine specimens arrived a median 72 days past the second dose.

Produced via immunoSEQ multiplex PCR; TCRdb's table is partial and in-frame only. The table has about 60,000 clones, under 80% seen once; the top ten hold approximately 1.9%. Comments on this clone: The antigen is undetermined.

Germline CDR1 and CDR2: WNHNN and SYGVQD (reference sequence). V was pared by 5 bases and J by 2 bases, with 7 bases of the junction left unmatched. This CDR3 has 15 amino acids. Study results and caveats: Both infection-induced and vaccine-induced clones contracted markedly at late post-vaccination timepoints. In the study, convalescent patients were few, and early post-infection timepoints were absent.

Sequencing was preceded by expansion of antigen-specific CD4+ T cells with viral peptide pools in the ViraFEST assay. Cells that had been cultured for 10 days were the source of isolated CD4+ T cells. Participants got two doses of BNT162b2 or mRNA-1273 vaccine. Replacing half the medium with IL-2 medium was done on days 3 and 7. V usage is TRBV10-1 and J usage is TRBJ2-5; TRBD1 aligns across 8 bases. The material was CD4+ T cells from PBMCs cultured with HCoV-OC43 spike peptides, obtained after COVID-19 vaccination. The subset was: HCoV-OC43 spike overlapping peptide pool stimulation. This TCR derives from a human donor who received a COVID-19 vaccine. The CDR3 loop reads CASSIGQGAQETQYF. For the CDR3, the DNA is TGCGCCAGCAGTATAGGACAGGGCGCGCAAGAGACCCAGTACTTC.